This record looks at one T cell receptor (beta chain) sequence and its context. This sample is part of a study of monozygotic twins with inflammatory bowel disease. TCRdb reworked the 5' RACE reads into one entry per CDR3 protein, no DNA. This repertoire includes around 370,000 distinct CDR3 sequences. Germline V gives CDR1 SGHAT, CDR2 FQNNGV. This CDR3 is built from 12 residues. The sequenced sample consisted of blood. The sequence derives from a human donor with ulcerative colitis or Crohn's disease, or a healthy co-twin of an affected twin (not recorded which). The V call is TRBV11-2, the J call TRBJ2-5; TCRdb selects TRBD2, and the lack of DNA leaves this call unchecked. The chain's CDR3 is CANSGLGETQYF.